This TCR beta chain was captured by sequencing in a study of long-term antiretroviral therapy in people with HIV. As for the study in general: Sampling started about a decade before the 2015 immediate-ART recommendation. Findings and limits, study-wide: Collection spanned 2004 to 2017; ART regimens may be less effective than current ones. It was not possible to obtain data on ART adherence, viral resistance or therapy changes. Clones with expansion before ART led the repertoire at all time points.

Sequencing used immunoSEQ v3.0 at survey level. Data came from immunoSEQ multiplex PCR; TCRdb stores just in-frame clones and leaves some out. The sample carries about 19,000 clones, around nine tenths recorded once. Trimming cost V 2 bases and J 2 bases, with 13 bases left between them. The germline V gene has CDR1 MDHEN and CDR2 SYDVKM. The CDR3 is made up of 15 amino acids. On this clone itself: As yet, its antigen is unknown.

The origin of this receptor is a man between 40 and 49 years old with HIV. The chain carries TRBV28 and TRBJ2-7; D is unresolved. The starting material was unsorted PBMCs, obtained 0.5 years after starting antiretroviral therapy. The chain's CDR3 is CASSLVAGHPYEQYF. The CDR3 DNA sequence: TGTGCCAGCAGTTTAGTGGCTGGCCATCCCTACGAGCAGTACTTC.